This T cell receptor (beta chain) was sequenced for a study of graft-versus-host responses after intestinal transplantation. Germline-derived CDR1 and CDR2 are SGHNT and YYREEE (reference sequence). This CDR3 region has 14 residues. Trimming took off 3 bases at V and 3 bases at J, with 9 bases between the two ends. As to this clone: What it binds is unknown.

Repertoires were generated with immunoSEQ multiplex PCR, while TCRdb's copy carries only in-frame clones and drops some. Of around 110,000 clones in the sample, more than 80% were seen once. This chain joins TRBV5-4 and TRBJ2-2; a weak D match, TRBD1 (6 bases). This TCR derives from a human donor who was the organ donor for an intestinal transplant. The specimen comprised unstimulated CD4+ T cells sorted from spleen or lymph node cells, sampled before transplant. CDR3 DNA: TGTGCCAGCAGCTCGTACAGGGACACCGGGGAGCTGTTTTTT. It translates to CASSSYRDTGELFF.